The text below deals with one T cell receptor (beta chain). Its antigen is currently unknown. The sample holds other DNA sequences that translate to the same CDR3. These data come from a study of cytomegalovirus exposure and HLA in healthy donors. Overall study findings and caveats: A list of roughly 160 TCR beta chains associated with cytomegalovirus was given.

Per germline, CDR1 MNHNS and CDR2 SASEGT. The ends lost 9 bases at V and 0 bases at J; junction bases unmatched: 2. The CDR3 consists of 15 residues. PCR was performed using 60 Vbeta and 13 Jbeta primers. Assay used: immunoSEQ multiplex PCR; TCRdb lists only in-frame clones, some missing. Of tens of thousands of clones in the sample, approximately 74% are singletons; the top ten hold about 20%. The clonotype comes from a woman aged 30 to 39 in good health and CMV-seropositive. This chain connects TRBV6-1 to TRBJ2-6, with 10 positions matching TRBD1. The sample was PBMCs. For the CDR3, the DNA is TGTGCCAGTCGGACAGGGGGCTCTGGGGCCAACGTCCTGACTTTC. This gives the protein CASRTGGSGANVLTF.